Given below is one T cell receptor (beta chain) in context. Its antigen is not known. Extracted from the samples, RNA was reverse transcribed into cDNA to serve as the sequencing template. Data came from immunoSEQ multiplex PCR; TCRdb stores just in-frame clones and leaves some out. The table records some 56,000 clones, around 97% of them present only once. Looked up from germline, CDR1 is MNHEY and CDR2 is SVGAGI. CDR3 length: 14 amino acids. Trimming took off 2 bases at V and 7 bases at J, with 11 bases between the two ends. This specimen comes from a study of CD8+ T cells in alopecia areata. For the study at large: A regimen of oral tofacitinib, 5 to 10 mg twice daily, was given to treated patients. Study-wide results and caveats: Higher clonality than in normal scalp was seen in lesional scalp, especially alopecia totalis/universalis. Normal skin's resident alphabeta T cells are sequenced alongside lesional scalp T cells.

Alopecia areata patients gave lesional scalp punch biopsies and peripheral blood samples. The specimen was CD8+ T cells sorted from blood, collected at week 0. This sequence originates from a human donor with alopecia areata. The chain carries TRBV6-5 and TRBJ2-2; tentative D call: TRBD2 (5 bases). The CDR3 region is CASSYTPGNGELFF. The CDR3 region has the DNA TGTGCCAGCAGTTACACTCCGGGGAACGGGGAGCTGTTTTTT.